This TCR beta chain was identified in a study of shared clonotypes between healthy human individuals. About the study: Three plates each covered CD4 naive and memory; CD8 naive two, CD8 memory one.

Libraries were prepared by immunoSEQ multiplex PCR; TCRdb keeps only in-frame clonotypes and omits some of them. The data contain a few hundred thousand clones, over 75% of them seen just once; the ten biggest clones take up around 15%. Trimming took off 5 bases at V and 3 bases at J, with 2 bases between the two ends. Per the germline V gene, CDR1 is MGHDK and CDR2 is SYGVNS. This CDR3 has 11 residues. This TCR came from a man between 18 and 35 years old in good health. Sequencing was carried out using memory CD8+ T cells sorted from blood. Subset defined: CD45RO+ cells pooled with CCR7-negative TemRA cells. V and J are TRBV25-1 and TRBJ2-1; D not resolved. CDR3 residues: CASSIYNEQFF. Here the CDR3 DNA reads TGTGCCAGCAGTATCTACAATGAGCAGTTCTTC.